The T cell receptor beta chain under discussion was sequenced for a study of CD8+ T cells in alopecia areata. CDR1 SGHTA and CDR2 FQGNSA come from the germline V gene. V lost 2 bases, J lost 4 bases, and 7 bases lay in between. This CDR3 region has 13 residues. Notes on this clone: The antigen remains undetermined.

cDNA serving as the sequencing template came from extracted, reverse transcribed RNA. Profiling relied on immunoSEQ multiplex PCR, and the TCRdb table lists in-frame clones only, not all of them. Here the sample spans about 140,000 clones, 85% to 90% being singletons. Study-level results: Many of the expanded lesional clones endured in scalp and blood while on tofacitinib. One nonresponder leaves baseline CD8+ expansion's link to response uncertain.

Treatment denoted: oral pan-JAK inhibitor, 5-10 mg twice daily. Lesional scalp punch biopsies and peripheral blood came from alopecia areata patients. Sorted populations comprised CD4+ and CD8+ T cells obtained from PBMCs. Sequencing used CD8+ T cells sorted from blood, obtained at week 4, from a patient treated with tofacitinib. The sequence derives from a human donor with alopecia areata. The V call is TRBV7-2, the J call TRBJ2-3; no clear D gene. The CDR3 is CASSLITSDTQYF. Written as DNA, the CDR3 is TGTGCCAGCAGCTTAATCACCTCAGATACGCAGTATTTT.